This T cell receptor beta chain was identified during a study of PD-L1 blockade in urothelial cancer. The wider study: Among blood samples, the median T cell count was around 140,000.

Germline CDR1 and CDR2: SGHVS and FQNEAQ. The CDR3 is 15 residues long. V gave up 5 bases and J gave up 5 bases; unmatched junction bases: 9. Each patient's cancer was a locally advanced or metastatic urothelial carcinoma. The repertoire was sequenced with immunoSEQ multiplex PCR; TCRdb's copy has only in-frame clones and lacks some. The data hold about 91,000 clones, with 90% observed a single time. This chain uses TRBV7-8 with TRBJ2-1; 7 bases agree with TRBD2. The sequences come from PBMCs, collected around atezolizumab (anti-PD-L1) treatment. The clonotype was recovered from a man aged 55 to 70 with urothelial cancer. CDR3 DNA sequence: TGTGCCAGCAGCCCTCAGGGAGGGGAAGACAATGAGCAGTTCTTC. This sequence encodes CASSPQGGEDNEQFF.